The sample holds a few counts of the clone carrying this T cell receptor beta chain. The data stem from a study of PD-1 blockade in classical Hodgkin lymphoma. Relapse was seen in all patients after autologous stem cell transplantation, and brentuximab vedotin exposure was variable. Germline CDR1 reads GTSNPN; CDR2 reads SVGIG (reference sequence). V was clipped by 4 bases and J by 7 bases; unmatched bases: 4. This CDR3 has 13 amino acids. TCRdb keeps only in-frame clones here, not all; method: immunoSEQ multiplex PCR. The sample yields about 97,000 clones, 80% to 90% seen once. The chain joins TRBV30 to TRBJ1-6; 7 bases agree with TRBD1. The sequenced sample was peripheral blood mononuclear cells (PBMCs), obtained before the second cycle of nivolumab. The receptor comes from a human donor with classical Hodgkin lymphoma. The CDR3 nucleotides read TGTGCCTGGACAGGGGGTCCCAATTCACCCCTCCACTTT. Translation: CAWTGGPNSPLHF.